One and the same sample provided the 23 T cell receptor beta chains below, sequenced in a study of T-cell reconstitution after alpha-beta-depleted transplantation in children. TCRbeta library preparation incorporated unique molecular identifiers. TCRdb reprocessed the PCR reads with MiXCR, giving one entry per CDR3 protein. Of about 400,000 distinct CDR3 sequences in the sample, just over 20% were seen once. Specimen: PBMCs from the stem cell graft donor, collected from the stem cell graft. These receptors all stem from a human donor who donated a stem cell graft to a child with acute myeloid leukemia.

This clonotype came up a few times. The chain is built from TRBV28 and TRBJ2-1, with D hard to call. CDR1 MDHEN and CDR2 SYDVKM come from the germline V gene. The ends were cut back, 11 bases at V and 9 bases at J, with 17 bases in the middle. There are 12 residues in the CDR3. The CDR3 is CAVITPTGEQFF. The CDR3 DNA reads TGTGCCGTAATTACCCCTACTGGTGAGCAGTTCTTC. The full variable domain, in which reference TRBV28 and TRBJ2-1 provide the parts outside the CDR3, is DVKVTQSSRYLVKRTGEKVFLECVQDMDHENMFWYRQDPGLGLRLIYFSYDVKMKEKGDIPEGYSVSREKKERFSLILESASTNQTSMYLCAVITPTGEQFFGPGTRLTVL.

For this clonotype: Compared with germline, one end of the junction differs, possibly owing to a read error. The J gene is TRBJ2-2, the V gene TRBV4-1; 12 nucleotides align to TRBD1. Germline-derived CDR1 and CDR2 are MGHRA and YSYEKL. CDR3 length: 17 amino acids. The CDR3 bases are TGCGCCAGCACCCATCTGGGACAGGGGGCGAAAACCGGGGAGCTGTTTTTT. This sequence encodes CASTHLGQGAKTGELFF.

This clonotype was observed at least ten times. This chain joins TRBV7-2 and TRBJ1-2; a weak D match, TRBD1 (6 bases). V dropped 4 bases and J dropped 10 bases, with 10 bases sitting between them. The CDR3 has 11 amino acids. Germline V gene data show CDR1 as SGHTA and CDR2 as FQGNSA. CDR3 sequence: CASSSRQAYTF. In DNA form, the CDR3 reads TGTGCCAGCAGCTCTAGACAGGCCTACACCTTC.

This clonotype turned up a few times. CDR3 residues: CSVEPFSYNEQFF. CDR3 in DNA: TGCAGCGTTGAACCTTTCTCCTACAATGAGCAGTTCTTC. The V call is TRBV29-1, the J call TRBJ2-1; D gene ambiguous. The germline V gene encodes CDR1 SQVTM and CDR2 ANQGSEA. V lost 2 bases to trimming and J lost 0 bases, with 5 bases between them. The CDR3 runs to 13 residues.

V is TRBV24-1 and J is TRBJ2-1; 9 nucleotides agree with TRBD2. The CDR3 runs 16 residues. Germline CDR1 and CDR2: KGHDR and SFDVKD. The trim removed 0 bases at V and 7 bases at J, leaving 6 bases unmatched. CDR3 sequence reads: CATSDLGIAGENEQFF. The CDR3 DNA sequence: TGTGCCACCAGTGATTTGGGGATAGCGGGAGAGAATGAGCAGTTCTTC.

This clonotype was recorded a few times. This chain connects TRBV20-1 to TRBJ2-6; TRBD2 is a possible D gene (5 bases). The CDR3 has 18 residues. V lost 1 base and J lost 3, with 19 bases in between. Per germline, CDR1 DFQATT and CDR2 SNEGSKA (reference sequence). The CDR3 sequence: CSARALDGGLYGANVLTF. DNA of the CDR3: TGCAGTGCTAGAGCTTTGGACGGCGGACTTTATGGGGCCAACGTCCTGACTTTC.

This chain uses TRBV20-1 with TRBJ2-5; maybe TRBD1 (6 bases). Germline CDR1 is DFQATT and CDR2 is SNEGSKA (reference sequence). The CDR3 contains 13 residues. Trimming removed 6 bases at V and 5 bases at J, with 16 bases between. As DNA, the CDR3 is TGCAGTGCCAAGGACAGCTGGGGGGAGACCCAGTACTTC. Translated: CSAKDSWGETQYF.

The rearrangement uses TRBV11-2 and TRBJ2-7, with D perhaps TRBD2 (7 bases). The germline V gene has CDR1 SGHAT and CDR2 FQNNGV. The CDR3 spans 18 residues. V shed 2 bases and J shed 7 bases, with 27 bases lying between them. The CDR3 coding sequence is TGTGCCAGCAGCTTAAATCGAGGGGGGGGTGGACGGACTGAGGAGCAGTACTTC. This gives the protein CASSLNRGGGGRTEEQYF.

This clonotype was recorded many times. The V and J genes are TRBV29-1 and TRBJ2-4, with TRBD1 matching 9 bases. V lost 6 bases to trimming and J lost 16 bases; unmatched junction nucleotides: 10. The CDR3 contains 11 residues. From germline, CDR1 is SQVTM and CDR2 ANQGSEA. CDR3 sequence (DNA): TGCAGCGTCGGAGGTGGGGACAGGGAATACTTC. Its translation: CSVGGGDREYF. The complete variable domain, with remaining parts taken from reference TRBV29-1 and TRBJ2-4, reads SAVISQKPSRDICQRGTSLTIQCQVDSQVTMMFWYRQQPGQSLTLIATANQGSEATYESGFVIDKFPISRPNLTFSTLTVSNMSPEDSSIYLCSVGGGDREYFGAGTRLSVL.

The chain recombines TRBV10-3 with TRBJ1-6; 8 nucleotides match TRBD1. The junction had 9 bases not matched to a gene; V was cut back by 10 bases and J by 7 bases. In germline, CDR1 is ENHRY, CDR2 SYGVKD. There are 14 residues in the CDR3. CDR3 DNA: TGTGCCACCCAGCCCCAGGGGGCCAATTCACCCCTCCACTTT. Translated: CATQPQGANSPLHF.

The J gene is TRBJ2-5, the V gene TRBV15; 8 bases are a match to TRBD2. The CDR3 spans 14 residues. Germline V lookup: CDR1 LNHNV, CDR2 YYDKDF (reference sequence). The junction had 2 bases not matched to a gene; V was cut back by 1 base and J by 4 bases. The CDR3 is CATSRVLAGETQYF. The CDR3 nucleotides read TGTGCCACCAGCAGAGTCCTAGCGGGAGAGACCCAGTACTTC.

J is TRBJ2-5 and V is TRBV6-6; 8 nucleotides match TRBD2. The length of the CDR3 is 13 residues. Germline V gene lookup returns CDR1 MNHNY and CDR2 SVGAGI (reference sequence). Trimming removed 2 bases from V and 4 bases from J; junction bases left unmatched: 0. The DNA for the CDR3 is TGTGCCAGCAGTTACGGGACTAGAGAGACCCAGTACTTC. Its protein is CASSYGTRETQYF.

In the case of this clonotype: A single base separates this from a much larger clone, so it may be a read error. The J gene is TRBJ2-1, the V gene TRBV12-3 or TRBV12-4; D remains unclear. The CDR3 length is 12 residues. CDR3 in DNA: TGTGCCAGCAGTACCATGACAAATGAGGAGTTCTTC. It yields the protein CASSTMTNEEFF.

A note on this clonotype: Its ends do not fully match the called genes, so a read error is possible. This chain links TRBV7-9 with TRBJ2-7; D remains ambiguous. This CDR3 comprises 12 residues. The germline CDR1 and CDR2 sequences are SEHNR and FQNEAQ (reference sequence). CDR3 sequence reads: CASSLGPNEQYF. The CDR3 bases are TGTGCCAGCAGTTTAGGTCCTAACGAGCAGTACTTC.

This sequence joins TRBV12-3 or TRBV12-4 and TRBJ2-1, with no clear D. The CDR3 is made up of 17 amino acids. The V and J ends lost 2 bases and 8 bases respectively, with 22 bases between them. The chain's CDR3 is CASSLPRHRRIEDEQFF. The CDR3 nucleotides read TGTGCCAGCAGTTTACCCAGACACAGAAGGATTGAGGATGAGCAGTTCTTC.

The rearrangement joins TRBV2 to TRBJ2-3; TRBD2 might be the D (6 bases). Germline loops: CDR1 SNHLY, CDR2 FYNNEI. The CDR3 is 14 residues long. The V gene lost 7 bases and the J gene lost 0 bases, with 11 bases spanning the gap. The CDR3 DNA is TGTGCCAGCAAGCCGGGAGTGAGCACAGATACGCAGTATTTT. Protein sequence: CASKPGVSTDTQYF.

Regarding this clonotype: At one end the junction does not follow the germline gene, possibly because of a read error. V and J are TRBV28 and TRBJ2-7; D may be TRBD1 (6 bases). From germline, CDR1 is MDHEN and CDR2 SYDVKM. The CDR3 runs to 11 residues. The CDR3 DNA sequence: TGTGCCAGCAGTCTGGACAGCTCCCAATTCTTC. It encodes CASSLDSSQFF.

The CDR3 coding sequence is TGCGCCAGCAGCTTGGCGAGGAGAGGCCACCGAGAGCAGTTCTTC. Translation: CASSLARRGHREQFF. The chain recombines TRBV5-1 with TRBJ2-1; no clear D gene. V was cut by 0 bases and J by 10 bases, with 17 bases left in between. This CDR3 contains 15 residues. The germline V gene encodes CDR1 SGHRS and CDR2 YFSETQ.

This clonotype appeared many times. The chain recombines TRBV20-1 with TRBJ1-6; perhaps TRBD1 as D (5 bases). V was pared by 5 bases and J by 5 bases, with 13 bases between. This CDR3 comprises 14 residues. In germline, CDR1 is DFQATT, CDR2 SNEGSKA (reference sequence). Here the CDR3 reads CSAPGEGDNSPLHF. In nucleotides, the CDR3 is TGCAGTGCTCCGGGGGAAGGGGATAATTCACCCCTCCACTTT.

The rearrangement links TRBV24-1 to TRBJ2-1, with TRBD2 matching 8 bases. The germline V gene encodes CDR1 KGHDR and CDR2 SFDVKD. The CDR3 sequence is 15 residues long. The V and J ends lost 3 bases and 7 bases, in that order; junction bases with no gene match: 7. The chain's CDR3 is CATSDNSGKGNEQFF. The CDR3 DNA reads as TGTGCCACCAGTGATAATAGCGGGAAGGGGAATGAGCAGTTCTTC.

This clonotype was seen only a few times. The V gene is TRBV15, the J gene TRBJ2-1, with 10 bases identical to TRBD2. V shed 2 bases, J shed 7 bases, and the junction held 5 bases outside the gene matches. CDR3 length: 15 amino acids. Germline V lookup: CDR1 LNHNV, CDR2 YYDKDF (reference sequence). The CDR3 loop reads CATSRLAGVGNEQFF. The CDR3 nucleotides are TGTGCCACCAGCAGACTAGCGGGAGTGGGGAATGAGCAGTTCTTC.

This clonotype was counted between two and nine times. The chain couples TRBV4-1 to TRBJ2-7; D remains ambiguous. Germline lookup yields CDR1 MGHRA and CDR2 YSYEKL. The CDR3 runs 13 residues. Trimming stripped 0 bases from V and 5 bases from J, with 8 bases between. CDR3 region: CASSQDPWNEQYF. The CDR3, as DNA: TGCGCCAGCAGCCAAGATCCTTGGAACGAGCAGTACTTC.

There are a few counts of this clonotype. V gene TRBV20-1 combines with J gene TRBJ2-1, with 11 bases lining up with TRBD2. The length of the CDR3 is 15 residues. Unmatched junction bases numbered 8, after V lost 5 bases and J lost 5 bases. Per germline, CDR1 DFQATT and CDR2 SNEGSKA (reference sequence). The CDR3 DNA follows: TGCAGTGCTGGCCGGACTAGCGGGCGACACAATGAGCAGTTCTTC. Translated: CSAGRTSGRHNEQFF.